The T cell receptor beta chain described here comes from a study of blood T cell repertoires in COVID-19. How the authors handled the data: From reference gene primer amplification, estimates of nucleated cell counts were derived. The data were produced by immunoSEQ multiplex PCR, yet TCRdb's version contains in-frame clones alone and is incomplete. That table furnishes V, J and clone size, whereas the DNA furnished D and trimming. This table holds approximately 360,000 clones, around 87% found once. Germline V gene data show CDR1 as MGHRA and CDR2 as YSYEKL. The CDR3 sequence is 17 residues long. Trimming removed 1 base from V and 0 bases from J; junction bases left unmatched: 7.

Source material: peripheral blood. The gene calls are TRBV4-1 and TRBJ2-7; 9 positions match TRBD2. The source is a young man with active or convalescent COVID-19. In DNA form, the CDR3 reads TGCGCCAGCAGCCAAGCGGGGGCGGGAGGGACCTCCTACGAGCAGTACTTC. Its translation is CASSQAGAGGTSYEQYF.